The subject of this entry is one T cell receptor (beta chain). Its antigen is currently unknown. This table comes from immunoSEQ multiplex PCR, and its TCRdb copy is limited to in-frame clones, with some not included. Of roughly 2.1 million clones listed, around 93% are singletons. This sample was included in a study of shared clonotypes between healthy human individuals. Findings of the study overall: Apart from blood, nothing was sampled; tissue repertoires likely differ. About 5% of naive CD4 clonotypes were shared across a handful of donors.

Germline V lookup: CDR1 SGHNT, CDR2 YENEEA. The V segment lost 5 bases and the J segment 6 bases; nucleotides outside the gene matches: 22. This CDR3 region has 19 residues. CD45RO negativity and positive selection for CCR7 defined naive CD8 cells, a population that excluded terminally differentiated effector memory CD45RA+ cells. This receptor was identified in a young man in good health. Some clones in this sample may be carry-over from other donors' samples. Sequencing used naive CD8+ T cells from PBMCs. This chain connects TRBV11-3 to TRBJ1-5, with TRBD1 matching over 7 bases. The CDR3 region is CASSPLSVGRQGRGQPQHF. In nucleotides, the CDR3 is TGTGCCAGCAGCCCTCTAAGTGTAGGTCGACAGGGCCGAGGTCAGCCCCAGCATTTT.